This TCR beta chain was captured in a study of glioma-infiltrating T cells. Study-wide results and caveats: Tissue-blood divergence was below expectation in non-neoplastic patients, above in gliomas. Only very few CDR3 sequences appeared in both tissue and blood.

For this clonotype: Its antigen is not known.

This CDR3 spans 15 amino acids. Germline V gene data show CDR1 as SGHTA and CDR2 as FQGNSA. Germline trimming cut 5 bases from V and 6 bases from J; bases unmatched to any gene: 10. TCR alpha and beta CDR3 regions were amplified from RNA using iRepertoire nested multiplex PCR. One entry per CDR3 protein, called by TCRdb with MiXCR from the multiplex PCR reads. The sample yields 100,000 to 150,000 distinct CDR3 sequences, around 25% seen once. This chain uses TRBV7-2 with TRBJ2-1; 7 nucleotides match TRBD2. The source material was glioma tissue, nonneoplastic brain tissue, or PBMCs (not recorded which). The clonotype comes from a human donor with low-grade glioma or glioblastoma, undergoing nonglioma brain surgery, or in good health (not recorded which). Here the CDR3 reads CASSISGEICNEQFF. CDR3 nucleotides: TGTGCCAGCAGCATCAGCGGGGAGATATGCAATGAGCAGTTCTTC. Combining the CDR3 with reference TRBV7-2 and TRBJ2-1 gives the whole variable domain GAGVSQSPSNKVTEKGKDVELRCDPISGHTALYWYRQSLGQGLEFLIYFQGNSAPDKSGLPSDRFSAERTGGSVSTLTIQRTQQEDSAVYLCASSISGEICNEQFFGPGTRLTVL.